A selection of T cell receptor beta chains follows, all from one sample in a study of cytomegalovirus exposure and HLA in healthy donors. Sequencing was performed with immunoSEQ multiplex PCR; in TCRdb, only in-frame clones are kept and a portion is missing. The sample has around 220,000 clones, about 83% seen once. Sequenced material: PBMCs. The receptors originated from a man in his forties in good health and CMV-seronegative. The CDR3 runs from the conserved cysteine through the conserved F or W. Fields, in order: V gene, D gene, clone size, J gene, CDR3 DNA, CDR3 protein. D genes are given only for firm matches. Size tells how often a clone was seen (once, few, many) or the class of an expanded clone, and some rows leave it out.

v_gene: TRBV6-5
d_gene: NA
abundance: NA
j_gene: TRBJ2-7
CDR3nt: TGTGCCAGCGCCAAAGGAGTGGCAGACGAGCAGTACTTC
CDR3aa: CASAKGVADEQYF

v_gene: TRBV27
d_gene: TRBD2
abundance: NA
j_gene: TRBJ2-7
CDR3nt: TGTGCCAGCAGGGTAAAGGGAGGGAGCTCCTACGAGCAGTACTTC
CDR3aa: CASRVKGGSSYEQYF

v_gene: TRBV5-1
d_gene: TRBD2
abundance: NA
j_gene: TRBJ2-1
CDR3nt: TGCGCCAGCAGCCCCCTGGTACTAGCGGCTAATGAGCAGTTCTTC
CDR3aa: CASSPLVLAANEQFF

v_gene: TRBV11-2
d_gene: TRBD2
abundance: NA
j_gene: TRBJ2-2
CDR3nt: TGTGCCAGCAGCTCCCCCGCGGGGGTGAACACCGGGGAGCTGTTTTTT
CDR3aa: CASSSPAGVNTGELFF

v_gene: TRBV4-1
d_gene: NA
abundance: NA
j_gene: TRBJ1-1
CDR3nt: TGCGCCAGCAGCCAAGTCGGTACGAACACTGAAGCTTTCTTT
CDR3aa: CASSQVGTNTEAFF

v_gene: TRBV10-2
d_gene: TRBD1
abundance: NA
j_gene: TRBJ2-7
CDR3nt: TGCGCCAGCACCCCAAGACAGGGGGGAGGAAACGAGCAGTACTTC
CDR3aa: CASTPRQGGGNEQYF

v_gene: TRBV5-1
d_gene: NA
abundance: NA
j_gene: TRBJ1-1
CDR3nt: TGCGCCAGCAGCTTGGACAGCCAGAACACTGAAGCTTTCTTT
CDR3aa: CASSLDSQNTEAFF

v_gene: TRBV5-4
d_gene: NA
abundance: NA
j_gene: TRBJ1-1
CDR3nt: TGTGCCAGCAGCTCGATGTCAGGGCGCACTGAAGCTTTCTTT
CDR3aa: CASSSMSGRTEAFF

v_gene: TRBV4-3
d_gene: TRBD1
abundance: NA
j_gene: TRBJ1-2
CDR3nt: TGCGCCAGCAGCCAAGATAAACAGGGGAGCTATGGCTACACCTTC
CDR3aa: CASSQDKQGSYGYTF

v_gene: TRBV10-1
d_gene: NA
abundance: NA
j_gene: TRBJ2-5
CDR3nt: TGCGCCAGCAGTGCCGGGGGAGGCGAGACCCAGTACTTC
CDR3aa: CASSAGGGETQYF

v_gene: TRBV28
d_gene: NA
abundance: NA
j_gene: TRBJ1-1
CDR3nt: TGTGCCAGCAGTCTTCGGGGTCTTTGGGCTGAAGCTTTCTTT
CDR3aa: CASSLRGLWAEAFF

v_gene: TRBV2
d_gene: TRBD1
abundance: NA
j_gene: TRBJ2-7
CDR3nt: TGTGCCAGCAGACCCGGGACAGCGGAGCTAGTTTTGAACTTC
CDR3aa: CASRPGTAELVLNF

v_gene: TRBV4-2
d_gene: TRBD2
abundance: NA
j_gene: TRBJ2-1
CDR3nt: TGTGCCAGCAGCCAGGGGACTAGCGGGAGGTACAATGAGCAGTTCTTC
CDR3aa: CASSQGTSGRYNEQFF

v_gene: TRBV6-6
d_gene: TRBD1
abundance: NA
j_gene: TRBJ1-5
CDR3nt: TGTGCCAGCAGTTACGCGGACAGGAGAAACAATCAGCCCCAGCATTTT
CDR3aa: CASSYADRRNNQPQHF

v_gene: TRBV5-1
d_gene: NA
abundance: NA
j_gene: TRBJ2-5
CDR3nt: TGCGCCAGCAGCTTGGGTACTGAGACCCAGTACTTC
CDR3aa: CASSLGTETQYF

v_gene: TRBV7-3
d_gene: NA
abundance: NA
j_gene: TRBJ2-3
CDR3nt: TGTGCCAGCAGCTTAGGAGTACCCCCTAGCACAGATACGCAGTATTTT
CDR3aa: CASSLGVPPSTDTQYF

v_gene: TRBV7-9
d_gene: NA
abundance: NA
j_gene: TRBJ1-5
CDR3nt: TGTGCCAGCAGCTTAAGCAGGGAGGGCAATCAGCCCCAGCATTTT
CDR3aa: CASSLSREGNQPQHF

v_gene: TRBV7-2
d_gene: TRBD1
abundance: NA
j_gene: TRBJ2-7
CDR3nt: TGTGCCAGCAGCCCCGGGGGGCCGGGACAGGGGAACGAGCAGTACTTC
CDR3aa: CASSPGGPGQGNEQYF

v_gene: TRBV14
d_gene: NA
abundance: NA
j_gene: TRBJ1-1
CDR3nt: TGTGCCAGCAGCCACGAGGGGGACACTGAAGCTTTCTTT
CDR3aa: CASSHEGDTEAFF

v_gene: TRBV2
d_gene: TRBD2
abundance: NA
j_gene: TRBJ2-5
CDR3nt: TGTGCCAGCAGTGTTGGACTAGCGGGGGCCCCGTTGTACTTC
CDR3aa: CASSVGLAGAPLYF

v_gene: TRBV6-1
d_gene: TRBD1
abundance: NA
j_gene: TRBJ1-5
CDR3nt: TGTGCCAGCAGTGAAGGGGACAGGGTAAATCAGCCCCAGCATTTT
CDR3aa: CASSEGDRVNQPQHF

v_gene: TRBV4-3
d_gene: TRBD1
abundance: NA
j_gene: TRBJ1-1
CDR3nt: TGCGCCAGCAGCCAAGATATTCTCGACAGGGACGGTCGGGACACTGAAGCTTTCTTT
CDR3aa: CASSQDILDRDGRDTEAFF

v_gene: TRBV7-3
d_gene: TRBD2
abundance: NA
j_gene: TRBJ2-5
CDR3nt: TGTGCCAGCAGCTGGGAGGGCCAAGGAGAGACCCAGTACTTC
CDR3aa: CASSWEGQGETQYF

v_gene: TRBV11-3
d_gene: NA
abundance: NA
j_gene: TRBJ1-1
CDR3nt: TGTGCCAGCAGCTTAGACGGAGAAAACACTGAAGCTTTCTTT
CDR3aa: CASSLDGENTEAFF

v_gene: TRBV29-1
d_gene: TRBD2
abundance: NA
j_gene: TRBJ2-4
CDR3nt: TGCAGCGTAGAAAGCGGGGAAAACATTCAGTACTTC
CDR3aa: CSVESGENIQYF

v_gene: TRBV2
d_gene: NA
abundance: NA
j_gene: TRBJ2-2
CDR3nt: TGTGCCAGCAGTGAAGGTTTCCTAGCTAACACCGGGGAGCTGTTTTTT
CDR3aa: CASSEGFLANTGELFF

v_gene: TRBV4-1
d_gene: TRBD2
abundance: NA
j_gene: TRBJ2-3
CDR3nt: TGCGCCAGCAGCCAGGAGCGGGGCCCGGATACGCAGTATTTT
CDR3aa: CASSQERGPDTQYF

v_gene: TRBV12-5
d_gene: TRBD1
abundance: once
j_gene: TRBJ2-5
CDR3nt: TGTGCTAGTGGTTCACAGGGGCAAGAGACCCAGTACTTC
CDR3aa: CASGSQGQETQYF

v_gene: TRBV7-3
d_gene: NA
abundance: once
j_gene: TRBJ2-5
CDR3nt: TGTGCCAGCAGCCCGGGGACTGTAAGAGCGGGAGAGACCCAGTACTTC
CDR3aa: CASSPGTVRAGETQYF

v_gene: TRBV14
d_gene: NA
abundance: NA
j_gene: TRBJ1-2
CDR3nt: TGTGCCAGCAGCCAAAGCAGGGGTTCTGGCTACACCTTC
CDR3aa: CASSQSRGSGYTF

v_gene: TRBV11-3
d_gene: TRBD2
abundance: NA
j_gene: TRBJ2-1
CDR3nt: TGTGCCAGCAGTTTAGCGGTGGGTAGCGGGGGTTATAATGAGCAGTTCTTC
CDR3aa: CASSLAVGSGGYNEQFF

v_gene: TRBV5-8
d_gene: NA
abundance: NA
j_gene: TRBJ1-1
CDR3nt: TGTGCCAGCAGCTTGGGGAGTGGGACTGAAGCTTTCTTT
CDR3aa: CASSLGSGTEAFF

v_gene: TRBV19
d_gene: NA
abundance: NA
j_gene: TRBJ2-6
CDR3nt: TGTGCCAGTAGTATAGTTAGTTCTGGGGCCAACGTCCTGACTTTC
CDR3aa: CASSIVSSGANVLTF

v_gene: TRBV5-1
d_gene: NA
abundance: NA
j_gene: TRBJ1-2
CDR3nt: TGCGCCAGCAGACCCTACACAGGGTCGTATGGCTACACCTTC
CDR3aa: CASRPYTGSYGYTF

v_gene: TRBV7-9
d_gene: TRBD1
abundance: NA
j_gene: TRBJ2-3
CDR3nt: TGTGCCAGCAGCCCGGGACAGGGGGCGAGGAGCACAGATACGCAGTATTTT
CDR3aa: CASSPGQGARSTDTQYF

v_gene: TRBV4-1
d_gene: TRBD2
abundance: few
j_gene: TRBJ2-1
CDR3nt: TGCGCCAGCAGCCAAGACCCCCTCCCGGGGGGGTACCCCAATGAGCAGTTCTTC
CDR3aa: CASSQDPLPGGYPNEQFF

v_gene: TRBV6-1
d_gene: NA
abundance: NA
j_gene: TRBJ2-6
CDR3nt: TGTGCCAGCAGTGCCTTCAGGGGACCCTTCTCTGGGGCCAACGTCCTGACTTTC
CDR3aa: CASSAFRGPFSGANVLTF

v_gene: TRBV7-9
d_gene: NA
abundance: NA
j_gene: TRBJ1-4
CDR3nt: TGTGCCAGCAGCTTAGAAGCGGAGATAGCAACTAATGAAAAACTGTTTTTT
CDR3aa: CASSLEAEIATNEKLFF

v_gene: TRBV7-9
d_gene: NA
abundance: NA
j_gene: TRBJ2-1
CDR3nt: TGTGCCAGCAGCTCAGACAGCTCCTACAATGAGCAGTTCTTC
CDR3aa: CASSSDSSYNEQFF

v_gene: TRBV2
d_gene: NA
abundance: once
j_gene: TRBJ2-3
CDR3nt: TGTGCCAGCAGTGTAGGTGGGGCGATGAATACGCAGTATTTT
CDR3aa: CASSVGGAMNTQYF

v_gene: TRBV10-1
d_gene: TRBD1
abundance: once
j_gene: TRBJ2-7
CDR3nt: TGCGCCAGCAGCCCGGGACAGGGGCCTTGGGAGCAGTACTTC
CDR3aa: CASSPGQGPWEQYF

v_gene: TRBV7-9
d_gene: TRBD2
abundance: NA
j_gene: TRBJ2-7
CDR3nt: TGTGCCAGCAGATCACTAGCGGGAGAGTACGAGCAGTACTTC
CDR3aa: CASRSLAGEYEQYF

v_gene: TRBV29-1
d_gene: TRBD2
abundance: NA
j_gene: TRBJ2-1
CDR3nt: TGCAGCGTTGAAGTCGGCGGGAGGCCGTTCTTC
CDR3aa: CSVEVGGRPFF

v_gene: TRBV19
d_gene: TRBD1
abundance: NA
j_gene: TRBJ2-7
CDR3nt: TGTGCCAGTAGTATTGGACAGGGTTCGCACGAGCAGTACTTC
CDR3aa: CASSIGQGSHEQYF

v_gene: TRBV27
d_gene: NA
abundance: NA
j_gene: TRBJ1-5
CDR3nt: TGTGCCAGCAGTTCAGGGTTATCTCAGCCCCAGCATTTT
CDR3aa: CASSSGLSQPQHF

v_gene: TRBV10-3
d_gene: NA
abundance: NA
j_gene: TRBJ1-5
CDR3nt: TGTGCCATCAGTGAGTCTTCAGTAACAAGCAATCAGCCCCAGCATTTT
CDR3aa: CAISESSVTSNQPQHF